The entry below gives a single T cell receptor beta chain sequence along with its context. What this receptor recognizes is not known. It has no much larger one-base neighbor in the sample; base qualities were not kept. V trim: 1 base; J trim: 3 bases; unmatched bases: 4. The CDR3 runs 15 amino acids, cysteine and phenylalanine included. This entry keeps only the CDR3 DNA: 45 bases, framed from base 1. The germline V gene supplies CDR1 SGHVS and CDR2 FQNEAQ. The data were taken from a study of cytomegalovirus exposure and HLA in healthy donors (dated by TCRdb to the late 2010s). At the level of the whole study: An earlier analysis of approximately 640 of the donors reported 250 to 300 Gb of sequence data and some 120 million unique TCR beta sequences from some 180 million T cells. The number of donors typed differed by locus, with roughly 629-640 for A, B, C, DRB1 and DQB1, more than 500 for DQA1, 600 to 610 for DPA1, and around 450 for DPB1. Because of strong linkage in the cohort, roughly five DR-DQ haplotypes were treated as single units for association and clustering. Donor age, sex, ethnicity and CMV serostatus were compiled together with the repertoire data. A later genetic analysis took genome-wide SNP genotypes for about 65% of the 666 donors and used that subset as a discovery cohort. To decide whether each TCR beta V gene segment behaved as functional or pseudogenic, an earlier analysis of some 600 of the donors relied on high-throughput TCR beta sequencing. An early release that covered about 600 HLA-typed donors contained approximately 320 gigabases of sequencing data and about 84 million unique TCR sequences. Class I and class II HLA loci were covered by the typing at four-digit resolution. Every repertoire in the discovery cohort had been generated on one and the same sequencing platform. Of the 350 to 400 genotyped donors, approximately 83% fell in the genetic ancestry cluster associated with self-reported Caucasian donors. Among about 390 genotyped donors of the cohort, an average of approximately 240,000 unique TCR beta nucleotide sequences were sequenced per donor, roughly 18% of them non-productive. The T cell repertoires of some 700 subjects were profiled by immunosequencing and related to cytomegalovirus serostatus. The aim of the study was to test whether cataloging public T cell receptors could identify signatures of past pathogen exposure. Rather than drawing on any new phenotypic data, the later analysis identified candidate immune exposures from TCR beta sequences and the way those sequences occurred across donors. A separate validation cohort of over a hundred different subjects was used in addition to the approximately 700-subject first cohort. The study combined high-throughput TCR immunosequencing, statistical association of individual TCRs with disease status, and machine learning to predict cytomegalovirus infection status. A later analysis re-examined previously published TCR beta repertoires from roughly 650 donors and added high-resolution HLA genotyping to investigate patterns of TCR occurrence.

Results the study describes overall, beyond this receptor: Broadly in line with IMGT annotations, most TCR beta V segments showed up in productive rearrangements about 87% or about 30% of the time in an earlier analysis of several hundred of the donors. In both the original and validation cohorts, the classifier was reported to diagnose cytomegalovirus status with high specificity and sensitivity. In a later analysis, TCR association rates were found to vary across HLA loci, with the most associated TCRs seen for DRB1 alleles and the fewest for HLA-C alleles. The study listed approximately 160 TCR beta chains as associated with cytomegalovirus. Correlated functional status among segregating V segments might be attributable to linkage disequilibrium, but an unknown experimental factor could not be ruled out. When HLA alleles, especially DR and DQ, strongly co-occurred, attributing TCR associations to individual alleles was difficult. A later analysis found that most CMV-associated TCR beta chains appeared HLA-restricted, with HLA associations seemingly driven largely by CMV exposure. In a later analysis, several top co-occurrence clusters were reported to appear linked to parvovirus B19, influenza, CMV and Epstein-Barr virus. Roughly uniform sequencing depth across donors was assumed in presence/absence analyses, although this assumption may not hold. Because HLA typing was unavailable for some donors at each locus, only the typed subset was used in association tests. A later analysis found that HLA-associated TCR beta chains were more clonally expanded and had lower generation probabilities than equally common non-associated chains. A further reported finding was that TCR beta sequences accurately predicted the HLA-A and HLA-B alleles for most subjects in the first cohort. A later analysis associated 15,000 or so TCR beta sequences with specific HLA alleles at a false discovery rate of 0.05. V-gene and J-gene trimming of TCR beta chains was associated with a missense DCLRE1C variant in a later genetic analysis, and the association was replicated in an independent cohort. Most TCR sequences were seen in very few donors, while some public TCRs were found in many individuals. Some IMGT-functional V segments, including TRBV6-2 and TRBV6-3, could not be told apart with the 87-base-pair reads, so those segments were excluded. According to the authors, the approach could potentially be generalized to other disease states and immunological phenotypes. A few of the identified cytomegalovirus-associated TCR beta chains were confirmed in vitro to be specific for cytomegalovirus antigens. Because counts were too low, roughly 17 rarely observed V segments, including chromosome 9 orphons, were left out of the earlier analysis of 587 of the donors. Immune exposure information for the cohort was limited to CMV serostatus. Compared with the 666-donor mean, donors in an Asian-associated ancestry cluster had fewer N-insertions in productive TCRs, according to a later genetic analysis. A cluster of highly shared sequence variants was judged likely to represent a technical artifact of the sequencing pipeline. This cohort had only TCR beta chains sequenced, and the lack of alpha or paired-chain data limited which features could be detected.

Receptor libraries were prepared by the immunoSEQ multiplex PCR assay. For the multiplex PCR, a mixture combining 60 forward primers for TCR Vbeta segments and 13 reverse primers for TCR Jbeta segments was used. The CDR3 region of rearranged TCR beta genes was amplified from genomic DNA with a multiplex PCR assay. The Illumina HiSeq System was used to sequence the amplified TCR beta libraries as 87-base-pair reads. On the study's bioinformatics: In a later analysis, approximately 74 million unique TCR beta chains were counted across the 690 or so repertoires, and roughly 10 million of these chains were shared by at least two donors. Raw reads were error-corrected and collapsed into unique sequences by a nearest-neighbor algorithm in which closely related sequences were merged to remove PCR and sequencing errors. CDR3 sequences were aligned to IMGT reference sequences to assign V, D and J gene segments. For a sequence to be retained, at least a six-nucleotide match to both a V gene segment and a J gene segment was required. Rearrangements were classified as productive when the CDR3 lacked stop codons and remained in frame with V and J, and all other rearrangements were classified as non-productive. Following IMGT convention, CDR3 was defined as the stretch from the second conserved V-encoded cysteine to the conserved J-encoded phenylalanine. In an earlier analysis of more than 550 of the donors, sequences lacking an unambiguous match to a single V gene segment were excluded. In an earlier analysis of 587 of the donors, V segments were called functional above 56.7% productive rearrangements and were called segregating when the between-donor standard deviation exceeded 5%. A statistical classification framework was built to diagnose cytomegalovirus status from the catalog of TCR beta chain sequences. V and J gene assignment, in a later analysis, came from comparing TCR nucleotide sequences with IMGT/GENE-DB human TR gene sequences. Using the TCRdist pipeline, a later analysis assigned CDR3 sequences along with most-parsimonious VDJ recombination scenarios. In a later analysis, each TCR beta chain was defined by its CDR3 amino acid sequence together with its V-gene family, and reads without a unique V-gene family were excluded. To address suspected cross-contamination and a sequencing artifact, a later analysis removed around 600 highly shared, low-generation-probability nucleotide sequences. For each public chain, a later analysis derived a clonal expansion index from normalized ranks of inferred template counts within each repertoire. In a later analysis, generation probabilities were computed using a VDJ recombination model fitted to out-of-frame rearrangements, and the results were checked against IGoR. A later analysis scored TCR-TCR, TCR-HLA and TCR-CMV co-occurrence with hypergeometric tests, applying a repertoire-size bias correction to TCR pairs. False discovery rates were estimated in a later analysis by permuting HLA or CMV assignments 20 times. In a later analysis, co-occurring TCRs were grouped using DBSCAN, and TCRdist sequence similarity was added for clustering within HLA-allele-positive subsets. Repertoires with fewer than 30,000 or more than 120,000 public chains were left out of co-occurrence clustering, as were several repertoires with anomalous nucleotide sharing. Not all clones reach the TCRdb copy of this immuneACCESS table, which keeps in-frame sequences only. Checked studies attribute under half of the gap to unresolved V genes and leave the rest unexplained. That table is the source of V, J and clone size, and D and trimming were worked out from the DNA. The sample table shows fewer than 55,000 clones, and 72% are seen once. The ten biggest clones cover approximately 20% of the sample.

The cohort comprised approximately 700 healthy bone marrow donors. Cohort members were all nominally healthy when sampled, although unrecorded immune exposures were likely present. The donor was CMV seropositive and belonged to the group of 250 to 300 seropositive cohort members. A peripheral blood sample was collected from each donor, and TCR beta sequencing was performed on peripheral blood mononuclear cells. The Qiagen DNeasy Blood Extraction Kit was used to extract genomic DNA from the blood cell samples. The clonotype was recovered from a woman in her fifties or sixties in good health and CMV-seropositive. The chain couples TRBV7-8 to TRBJ2-7; 9 central nucleotides agree with TRBD1. The sample consisted of PBMCs. The nucleotide sequence is given as TGTGCCAGCAGCTTAGGAGGGACAGGGAACTACGAGCAGTACTTC. This yields the protein CASSLGGTGNYEQYF.